Sequencing of this T cell receptor beta chain was carried out in a study of response to subunit inactivated influenza vaccine. Whole-study findings and limits: New T cells are recruited in small numbers by each seasonal influenza vaccination, according to the authors' suggestion.

From the RT-PCR reads, TCRdb called clonotypes with MiXCR, one entry per CDR3 protein. Among some 300,000 distinct CDR3 sequences listed, 20% to 25% were seen once. Concerning this clonotype itself: Antigen specificity is unknown.

The germline gives CDR1 SEHNR, CDR2 FQNEAQ (reference sequence). Trimming left V 5 bases short and J 4 bases short, with 11 bases between. This CDR3 is 13 amino acids long. Material: PBMCs from blood, obtained 21 months after vaccination. The TCR comes from a man aged 45-69 years who received an inactivated influenza vaccine. The chain employs TRBV7-9 and TRBJ1-2; D remains unclear. The CDR3 DNA is TGTGCCAGCAGCCCCAGCGCCCGCTATGGCTACACCTTC. Its protein product is CASSPSARYGYTF.